Listed below are T cell receptor beta chains from one sample, sequenced in a study of spatial heterogeneity in lung cancer. One entry per CDR3 protein, called by TCRdb with MiXCR from the 5' RACE reads. Here the sample spans roughly 17,000 distinct CDR3 sequences, around 21% being singletons. The sequencing here drew on PBMCs, taken at surgery. The receptors derive from a female donor with early-stage non-small cell lung cancer. Each CDR3 is given with its conserved first and last residue. The D gene is left open where the match is weak. The size field is filled for only some rows; it gives once, few, many or a size class.

j_call d_call clone_size v_call cdr3_nt cdr3_aa
TRBJ1-1 . medium-sized TRBV9 TGTGCCAGCAGCCTACAAGACCGGTACACTGAAGCTTTCTTT CASSLQDRYTEAFF
TRBJ2-7 . many TRBV14 TGTGCCAGCAGTGCAGATAGCTACGAGCAGTACTTC CASSADSYEQYF
TRBJ2-3 . many TRBV9 TGTGCCAGCAGCGACCGCATCCGGGGGAACACAGATACGCAGTATTTT CASSDRIRGNTDTQYF
TRBJ1-5 . . TRBV5-1 TGCGCCAGCAGCTTGTCCGGGGGGGCAGATCAGCCCCAGCATTTT CASSLSGGADQPQHF
TRBJ2-1 . few TRBV20-1 TGCAGTGCCGAAATCAGGGTGGTATACAATGAGCAGTTCTTC CSAEIRVVYNEQFF
TRBJ2-2 TRBD2 . TRBV27 TGTGCCAGCAGTTTAAGACTAGCGGGGGGGCGGAGCACCGGGGAGCTGTTTTTT CASSLRLAGGRSTGELFF
TRBJ1-1 . many TRBV19 TGTGCCAGTAGGAGTTCCGAGAGGCGAGCGAACACTGAAGCTTTCTTT CASRSSERRANTEAFF
TRBJ2-3 . many TRBV6-5 TGTGCCAGCAAGTCGTATAGCACAGATACGCAGTATTTT CASKSYSTDTQYF
TRBJ2-7 . many TRBV19 TGTGCCAGTAGTATTGGGACGGCTTCCTACGAGCAGTACTTC CASSIGTASYEQYF
TRBJ2-5 TRBD2 many TRBV7-8 TGTGCCAGCAGCTCCCACCGGGGGGGGCAAGAGACCCAGTACTTC CASSSHRGGQETQYF
TRBJ2-6 TRBD1 once TRBV28 TGTGCCAGCAGTCTCGGACAGGGACTGGCAGGGGCCAACGTCCTGACTTTC CASSLGQGLAGANVLTF
TRBJ2-7 TRBD1 many TRBV7-2 TGTGCCAGCAGCCCTATCAGACAGGGGAGGTACGAGCAGTACTTC CASSPIRQGRYEQYF
TRBJ1-1 . many TRBV6-6 TGTGCCAGCAGGCGGGAAGGGGGTGGAGCTGAAGCTTTCTTT CASRREGGGAEAFF
TRBJ2-7 . . TRBV2 TGTGCCAGCAGTGCGTCCTACGAGCAGTACTTC CASSASYEQYF
TRBJ1-1 . many TRBV4-3 TGCGCCAGCAGCCAAGACAGAACGGACACTGAAGCTTTCTTT CASSQDRTDTEAFF
TRBJ2-3 . medium-sized TRBV10-2 TGCGCCAGCAGTGAAATAGGCTATCGCACAGATACGCAGTATTTT CASSEIGYRTDTQYF
TRBJ2-7 TRBD1 many TRBV15 TGTGCCACCAGCAGACGGACAGGGAGCCACGAGCAGTACTTC CATSRRTGSHEQYF
TRBJ1-2 . many TRBV29-1 TGCAGCGCCTCCAAGGGGGATTATGGCTACACCTTC CSASKGDYGYTF
TRBJ2-1 TRBD2 many TRBV5-1 TGCGCCAGCAGAGGGACTAGCGGGAGGGCCGGCCAGAATGAGCAGTTCTTC CASRGTSGRAGQNEQFF
TRBJ2-7 . medium-sized TRBV20-1 TGCAGTGCTAGTTCAGGGGAATCGTCCTACGAGCAGTACTTC CSASSGESSYEQYF
TRBJ1-1 . medium-sized TRBV5-1 TGCGCCAGCAGCTTGTCAGGGGTCACTGAAGCTTTCTTT CASSLSGVTEAFF
TRBJ1-5 . medium-sized TRBV23-1 TGCGCCAGCACCTCAGACGAGGCGGGTAGCAATCAGCCCCAGCATTTT CASTSDEAGSNQPQHF
TRBJ1-2 TRBD1 . TRBV11-2 TGTGCCAGCAGCCCAGGGGGAACAGGGGGCTATGGCTACACCTTC CASSPGGTGGYGYTF
TRBJ2-1 . many TRBV7-2 TGTGCCAGCAGTCCATCAAGAGACAATGAGCAGTTCTTC CASSPSRDNEQFF
TRBJ2-4 TRBD1 many TRBV6-2/TRBV6-3 TGTGCCAGCAGTTACTGGGGACAGTTAGCCAAAAACATTCAGTACTTC CASSYWGQLAKNIQYF
TRBJ2-6 TRBD1 . TRBV10-3 TGTGCCATCAGAGGACTGGCGCAGGGGGCGTCCTCTGTCTACTCTGGGGCCAACGTCCTGACTTTC CAIRGLAQGASSVYSGANVLTF
TRBJ2-1 TRBD2 . TRBV7-2 TGTGCCAGCAGCCCGGGACTAGCAAACTATGAGCAGTTCTTC CASSPGLANYEQFF